One and the same sample provided the 8 T cell receptor beta chains below, sequenced in a study of T cell changes during pregnancy in multiple sclerosis. Sequencing was performed with immunoSEQ multiplex PCR; in TCRdb, only in-frame clones are kept and a portion is missing. In the table there are tens of thousands of clones, 85% to 95% of which are singletons. Specimen: CD4+ T cells from peripheral blood mononuclear cells, collected in the first trimester of pregnancy. The receptor set was obtained from a female donor with multiple sclerosis, enrolled in a pregnancy study.

The V call is TRBV4-1, the J call TRBJ2-5, with D tentatively TRBD2 (6 bases). CDR1 is MGHRA and CDR2 is YSYEKL in the germline V gene. CDR3 length: 16 amino acids. V was pared by 5 bases and J by 1 base, with 17 bases between. The CDR3 spells CASSTGGVPAQETQYF. The CDR3 DNA reads as TGCGCCAGCAGCACGGGCGGGGTTCCTGCCCAAGAGACCCAGTACTTC.

On this clone: One end of the junction is discordant with germline, which a read error may explain. The rearrangement joins TRBV7-7 to TRBJ2-5, with 7 bases matching TRBD2. Per the germline V gene, CDR1 is SSHAT and CDR2 is FNYEAQ (reference sequence). This CDR3 has 15 residues. CDR3 region: CASSLAWGGQETQYF. The CDR3 DNA reads as TGTGCTAGCAGCTTAGCCTGGGGGGGACAAGAGACCCAGTACTTC. The complete variable domain, with remaining parts taken from reference TRBV7-7 and TRBJ2-5, reads GAGVSQSPRYKVTKRGQDVTLRCDPISSHATLYWYQQALGQGPEFLTYFNYEAQPDKSGLPSDRFSAERPEGSISTLTIQRTEQRDSAMYRCASSLAWGGQETQYFGPGTRLLVL.

This chain links TRBV11-2 with TRBJ1-2, with 7 bases aligning to TRBD1. The CDR3 is 14 amino acids. Trimming at V came to 2 bases and at J to 4 bases, leaving 4 bases not matched to a gene. Germline-derived CDR1 and CDR2 are SGHAT and FQNNGV. CDR3 nucleotide sequence: TGTGCCAGCAGCTTAAACAGGGGCCCCTATGGCTACACCTTC. It specifies CASSLNRGPYGYTF.

For the CDR3, the DNA is TGTGCCAGCAGCTTAGTAGCGGGGGGGCTCCCAGATACGCAGTATTTT. Amino acid sequence: CASSLVAGGLPDTQYF. The J gene is TRBJ2-3, the V gene TRBV7-8; 11 nucleotides agree with TRBD2. Germline V gene data show CDR1 as SGHVS and CDR2 as FQNEAQ. Germline trimming cut 1 base from V and 4 bases from J; bases unmatched to any gene: 4. CDR3 length: 16 residues.

V gene TRBV30 combines with J gene TRBJ1-4, with 7 nucleotides matching TRBD1. This CDR3 is 15 amino acids long. Germline CDR1 and CDR2: GTSNPN and SVGIG (reference sequence). After removal of 3 bases from V and 3 bases from J, the junction contained 7 bases not matched to a gene. CDR3 in DNA: TGTGCCTGGAGGGGGGACAGAACCGCTAATGAAAAACTGTTTTTT. It yields the protein CAWRGDRTANEKLFF.

J is TRBJ1-2 and V is TRBV5-5; a weak D match, TRBD1 (6 bases). The CDR3 is made up of 16 amino acids. V was pared by 4 bases and J by 4 bases, with 20 bases between. Per the germline V gene, CDR1 is SGHKS and CDR2 is YYEKEE (reference sequence). The CDR3 region has the DNA TGTGCCAGCAGCCCGCCCTCAGGACAGACCAGCTATGGCTACACCTTC. Translation gives CASSPPSGQTSYGYTF.

The rearrangement joins TRBV11-1 to TRBJ2-3; tentatively, D is TRBD2 (5 bases). Germline CDR1 reads SGHAT; CDR2 reads FQDESV (reference sequence). This CDR3 has 15 residues. V was pared by 5 bases and J by 2 bases, with 14 bases between. In DNA form, the CDR3 reads TGTGCCAGCAGCGCGACACTAGATGCCACAGATACGCAGTATTTT. This translates into CASSATLDATDTQYF.

The CDR3 region is CASSVDRHEQYF. CDR3 DNA sequence: TGCGCCAGCAGCGTGGACAGGCACGAGCAGTACTTC. The V and J genes are TRBV5-1 and TRBJ2-7, with 7 bases fitting TRBD1. The germline CDR1 and CDR2 sequences are SGHRS and YFSETQ. The CDR3 loop spans 12 amino acids. V shed 4 bases, J shed 5 bases, and the junction held 3 bases outside the gene matches.